The next 18 T cell receptor beta chains were all read from a single sample in a study of cytotoxic CD8 clonotypes in ibrutinib-treated CLL. Profiling relied on immunoSEQ multiplex PCR, and the TCRdb table lists in-frame clones only, not all of them. The sample lists about 45,000 clones, approximately 65% occurring once. The sequences come from PBMCs, collected after 24 months of ibrutinib treatment. These receptors were taken from a human donor with chronic lymphocytic leukemia.

This clone was recorded at least ten times. The J gene is TRBJ2-3, the V gene TRBV28; D perhaps matches TRBD2 (6 bases). This CDR3 comprises 15 residues. Germline assignment: CDR1 MDHEN and CDR2 SYDVKM. V dropped 2 bases and J dropped 0 bases, with 9 bases sitting between them. This chain's CDR3 is CASSLPGTSTDTQYF. The CDR3 DNA is TGTGCCAGCAGTTTACCCGGGACTAGCACAGATACGCAGTATTTT.

V is TRBV10-3 and J is TRBJ2-1; D perhaps matches TRBD2 (5 bases). This CDR3 region has 13 residues. V dropped 6 bases and J dropped 4 bases, with 10 bases sitting between them. The germline V gene has CDR1 ENHRY and CDR2 SYGVKD. The CDR3 DNA is TGTGCCATCAGCGATAGCGTATACAATGAGCAGTTCTTC. Its translation: CAISDSVYNEQFF.

The rearrangement uses TRBV7-2 and TRBJ2-1; unclear D gene. Germline V lookup: CDR1 SGHTA, CDR2 FQGNSA. This CDR3 spans 15 amino acids. V gave up 0 bases and J gave up 2 bases, with 8 bases separating them. This CDR3 reads CASSLAPGPYNEQFF. DNA for the CDR3: TGTGCCAGCAGCTTAGCTCCCGGCCCCTACAATGAGCAGTTCTTC.

This clone appeared once. The gene calls are TRBV19 and TRBJ2-1; 11 bases line up with TRBD1. There are 14 residues in the CDR3. CDR1 is LNHDA and CDR2 is SQIVND in the germline V gene (reference sequence). V trimming: 5 bases; J trimming: 9 bases; junction bases outside the gene matches: 6. CDR3 sequence: CASSWDRGAAEQFF. CDR3 in DNA: TGTGCCAGTAGTTGGGACAGGGGGGCGGCTGAGCAGTTCTTC.

V usage is TRBV5-1 and J usage is TRBJ2-5, with a weak D call TRBD2 (6 bases). V was cut by 0 bases and J by 4 bases, with 13 bases left in between. The germline gives CDR1 SGHRS, CDR2 YFSETQ. The CDR3 runs to 15 residues. The CDR3 DNA follows: TGCGCCAGCAGCTTGGGGAGGGCCGTTGGAGAGACCCAGTACTTC. Its protein product is CASSLGRAVGETQYF.

The chain links TRBV30 to TRBJ2-5, with unresolved D. The CDR3 sequence is 12 residues long. CDR1 is GTSNPN and CDR2 is SVGIG in the germline V gene (reference sequence). Between the trimmed V and J ends, which lost 4 bases and 2 bases, there was a span of 8 bases. CDR3 nucleotide sequence: TGTGCCTGGAACACAGCTCAAGAGACCCAGTACTTC. Translating it yields CAWNTAQETQYF.

V is TRBV5-6 and J is TRBJ2-7; TRBD2 agrees at 7 bases. CDR3 length: 14 amino acids. The germline V gene has CDR1 SGHDT and CDR2 YYEEEE. Unmatched junction bases numbered 6, after V lost 6 bases and J lost 0 bases. CDR3 bases: TGTGCCAGCACCCTGGGAGGGCGCTCCTACGAGCAGTACTTC. Encoded protein: CASTLGGRSYEQYF.

The chain joins TRBV29-1 to TRBJ1-1; D is unclear. V was cut by 3 bases and J by 4 bases, with 12 bases left in between. CDR1 SQVTM and CDR2 ANQGSEA come from the germline V gene. CDR3 size: 13 residues. CDR3 DNA sequence: TGCAGCGTTGACCTTCTCTGGGGCACTGAAGCTTTCTTT. Its translation: CSVDLLWGTEAFF.

The rearrangement uses TRBV5-1 and TRBJ1-1; no clear D. Germline CDR1 SGHRS, CDR2 YFSETQ. The V and J ends lost 7 bases and 2 bases respectively, with 15 bases between them. The CDR3 sequence is 14 residues long. CDR3 nucleotides: TGCGCCAGCGCCGTTCGGCCAGAAAACACTGAAGCTTTCTTT. Its translation: CASAVRPENTEAFF.

The chain joins TRBV7-6 to TRBJ2-1; no clear D. Germline V gene lookup returns CDR1 SGHVS and CDR2 FNYEAQ. The CDR3 covers 13 residues. V dropped 1 base and J dropped 6 bases, with 7 bases sitting between them. CDR3 DNA: TGTGCCAGCAGCTTAGTGGGTGTCAATGAGCAGTTCTTC. Translated, it gives CASSLVGVNEQFF.

This chain connects TRBV7-8 to TRBJ2-3; TRBD1 agrees at 8 bases. The junction had 3 bases not matched to a gene; V was cut back by 3 bases and J by 4 bases. CDR1 is SGHVS and CDR2 is FQNEAQ in the germline V gene. The CDR3 loop spans 14 amino acids. CDR3: CASSLTGEADTQYF. The DNA of the CDR3 is TGTGCCAGCAGCTTGACAGGGGAGGCAGATACGCAGTATTTT.

The genes are TRBV19 and TRBJ1-5; D gene unclear. This CDR3 spans 14 amino acids. Germline V gene lookup returns CDR1 LNHDA and CDR2 SQIVND (reference sequence). Trimming cost V 2 bases and J 6 bases, with 11 bases left between them. The CDR3 here is CASSIKGESQPQHF. In DNA, the CDR3 is TGTGCCAGTAGTATAAAGGGAGAAAGTCAGCCCCAGCATTTT.

V and J are TRBV5-1 and TRBJ1-1; D is uncertain. Between the trimmed V and J ends, which lost 1 base and 7 bases, there was a span of 11 bases. The CDR3 length is 13 residues. Germline assignment: CDR1 SGHRS and CDR2 YFSETQ. The CDR3 bases are TGCGCCAGCAGCTTGCGGGGAGACGGTGAAGCTTTCTTT. The encoded protein is CASSLRGDGEAFF.

This chain joins TRBV7-6 and TRBJ2-1; 7 bases fit TRBD2. The trim removed 1 base at V and 0 bases at J, leaving 0 bases unmatched. The CDR3 runs 15 residues. CDR1 is SGHVS, CDR2 FNYEAQ, per germline. The CDR3 loop reads CASSLGGGSYNEQFF. The DNA of the CDR3 is TGTGCCAGCAGCTTAGGGGGGGGCTCCTACAATGAGCAGTTCTTC.

The chain employs TRBV5-1 and TRBJ2-3, with 13 bases fitting TRBD2. V dropped 4 bases and J dropped 2; count of bases not matched to a gene: 4. Germline CDR1 SGHRS, CDR2 YFSETQ. The CDR3 length is 16 residues. The CDR3 DNA follows: TGCGCCAGCAGCCTTGGGACTAGCGGGGTCACAGATACGCAGTATTTT. It specifies CASSLGTSGVTDTQYF.

This clone was observed a few times. The chain employs TRBV28 and TRBJ1-2; a weak D match, TRBD1 (5 bases). Trimming took off 6 bases at V and 4 bases at J, with 9 bases between the two ends. The CDR3 is 12 amino acids. CDR1 MDHEN and CDR2 SYDVKM come from the germline V gene. CDR3 loop: CASSPGLYGYTF. The CDR3 DNA reads TGTGCCAGCAGCCCAGGGCTCTATGGCTACACCTTC.

The genes are TRBV18 and TRBJ2-3, with D perhaps TRBD1 or TRBD2 (5 bases each). V was cut by 3 bases and J by 4 bases, with 8 bases left in between. Germline V gene data show CDR1 as KGHSH and CDR2 as LQKENI. This CDR3 spans 13 amino acids. CDR3 sequence (DNA): TGTGCCAGCTCACCTTGGGGGTCAGATACGCAGTATTTT. This gives the protein CASSPWGSDTQYF. Filled out from reference TRBV18 and TRBJ2-3, the complete variable domain reads NAGVMQNPRHLVRRRGQEARLRCSPMKGHSHVYWYRQLPEEGLKFMVYLQKENIIDESGMPKERFSAEFPKEGPSILRIQQVVRGDSAAYFCASSPWGSDTQYFGPGTRLTVL.

This CDR3 is CASSEGFSRALAKNIQYF. The CDR3 nucleotides are TGTGCCAGCAGTGAGGGATTCTCCAGGGCTCTAGCCAAAAACATTCAGTACTTC. The rearrangement uses TRBV6-1 and TRBJ2-4; D might be TRBD1 (5 bases). CDR3 length equals 18 residues. V was shortened by 3 bases and J by 0 bases, with 18 bases between the two germline ends. Germline V gene data show CDR1 as MNHNS and CDR2 as SASEGT.